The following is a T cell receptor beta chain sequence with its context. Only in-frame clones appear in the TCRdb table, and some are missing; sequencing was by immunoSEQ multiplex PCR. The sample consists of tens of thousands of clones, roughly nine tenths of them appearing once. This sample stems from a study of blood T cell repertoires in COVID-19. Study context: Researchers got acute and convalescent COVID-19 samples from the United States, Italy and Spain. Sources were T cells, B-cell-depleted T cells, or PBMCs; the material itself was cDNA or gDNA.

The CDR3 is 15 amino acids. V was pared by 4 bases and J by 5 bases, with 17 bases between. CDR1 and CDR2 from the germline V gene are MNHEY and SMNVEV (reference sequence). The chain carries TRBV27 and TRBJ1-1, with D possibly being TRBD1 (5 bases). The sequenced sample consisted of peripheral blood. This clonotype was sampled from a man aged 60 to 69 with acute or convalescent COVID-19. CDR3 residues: CASSSASGRGTEAFF. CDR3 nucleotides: TGTGCCAGCAGTTCCGCTTCAGGGAGGGGAACTGAAGCTTTCTTT.